These 14 T cell receptor beta chains originate from one sample sequenced in a study of PD-L1 blockade in urothelial cancer (dated by TCRdb to about 2017). The library was prepared using the immunoSEQ multiplex PCR assay. Entries here come from immuneACCESS through TCRdb and include only in-frame sequences with V and J called. Some clones fail to appear in such tables; in the studies checked, an unresolved V gene covers under half of the shortfall, and the cause of the remainder is unknown. The sample includes fewer than 40,000 clones, with 85% to 90% observed a single time. Of the sample, roughly 3.5% falls within the top ten clones. This material consisted of PBMCs, taken around atezolizumab (anti-PD-L1) treatment. These receptors all stem from a middle-aged man with urothelial cancer.

This chain's CDR3 is CASSVGGTGSKSGNEQFF. In DNA form, the CDR3 reads TGTGCCAGCAGCGTAGGAGGGACAGGGTCCAAATCGGGGAATGAGCAGTTCTTC. The rearrangement joins TRBV9 to TRBJ2-1, with 9 bases matching TRBD1. Germline CDR1 and CDR2: SGDLS and YYNGEE. CDR3 length: 18 residues. V lost 0 bases and J lost 7; bases outside the gene matches: 14.

This clone has only one observation. The chain employs TRBV7-9 and TRBJ1-1, with a weak D call TRBD1 (5 bases). The V gene's germline CDR1 is SEHNR and CDR2 FQNEAQ (reference sequence). The V end was cut by 1 base, the J end by 5 bases, with 14 bases between. This CDR3 comprises 15 residues. The CDR3 nucleotides are TGTGCCAGCAGCTTAGGGGCAGGGTATGCGACTGAAGCTTTCTTT. Translated: CASSLGAGYATEAFF.

The chain has TRBV30 and TRBJ1-4; D possibly corresponds to TRBD1 (5 bases). The V gene's germline CDR1 is GTSNPN and CDR2 SVGIG (reference sequence). The CDR3 sequence is 12 residues long. V was pared by 8 bases and J by 3 bases, with 10 bases between. This chain's CDR3 is CAGGASNEKLFF. DNA for the CDR3: TGTGCCGGAGGGGCTTCTAATGAAAAACTGTTTTTT.

CDR3 protein: CATSSIGLAGDEQYF. In nucleotides, the CDR3 is TGTGCCACCAGCAGTATTGGACTAGCGGGAGATGAGCAGTACTTC. The V call is TRBV15, the J call TRBJ2-7; 13 nucleotides match TRBD2. Germline CDR1 reads LNHNV; CDR2 reads YYDKDF (reference sequence). The ends lost 3 bases at V and 7 bases at J; junction bases unmatched: 6. The CDR3 length is 15 residues.

This clone was seen a single time. This sequence joins TRBV5-4 and TRBJ2-1, with 10 bases aligning to TRBD2. This CDR3 has 15 amino acids. CDR1 is SGHNT, CDR2 YYREEE, per germline (reference sequence). Losses at the gene ends were 0 bases for V and 4 bases for J; bases not matched to a gene: 1. DNA for the CDR3: TGTGCCAGCAGCTTGGGAGCGGGAGGGTACAATGAGCAGTTCTTC. It yields the protein CASSLGAGGYNEQFF.

In its sample, this clone was seen a few times. The chain links TRBV9 to TRBJ2-2; D gene unclear. From germline, CDR1 is SGDLS and CDR2 YYNGEE. The ends were cut back, 2 bases at V and 0 bases at J, with 8 bases in the middle. This CDR3 is 15 amino acids long. The CDR3 reads CASSVRQANTGELFF. The CDR3 DNA sequence: TGTGCCAGCAGCGTTCGACAAGCGAACACCGGGGAGCTGTTTTTT.

The rearrangement links TRBV18 to TRBJ2-5; 7 bases line up with TRBD1. The CDR3 is 14 amino acids. From germline, CDR1 is KGHSH and CDR2 LQKENI. Trimming removed 5 bases from V and 3 bases from J; junction bases left unmatched: 6. CDR3 DNA sequence: TGTGCCAGCTCAGCGACAGGGTTTAAAGAGACCCAGTACTTC. Its translation is CASSATGFKETQYF.

The chain combines TRBV30 with TRBJ1-5, with TRBD1 matching over 7 bases. The CDR3 covers 13 residues. The germline V gene has CDR1 GTSNPN and CDR2 SVGIG (reference sequence). Unmatched junction bases numbered 3, after V lost 0 bases and J lost 7 bases. CDR3 in amino acids: CAWSVRGQQPQHF. The CDR3 bases are TGTGCCTGGAGTGTTAGGGGGCAACAGCCCCAGCATTTT.

The chain uses TRBV10-3 and TRBJ2-7; TRBD2 might be the D (5 bases). This CDR3 has 12 residues. Trimming left V 3 bases short and J 6 bases short, with 9 bases between. Germline CDR1 reads ENHRY; CDR2 reads SYGVKD. CDR3 coding DNA: TGTGCCATCAGTGAATCAGAGGGCGAGCAGTACTTC. Protein sequence: CAISESEGEQYF.

The J gene is TRBJ2-5, the V gene TRBV25-1, with D perhaps matching TRBD2 (5 bases). V shed 3 bases and J shed 4 bases, with 15 bases lying between them. Germline assignment: CDR1 MGHDK and CDR2 SYGVNS. This CDR3 is built from 15 residues. CDR3 in amino acids: CASSDSGIARETQYF. CDR3 coding DNA: TGTGCCAGCAGTGATTCGGGAATAGCGCGAGAGACCCAGTACTTC.

The chain has TRBV27 and TRBJ1-2; maybe TRBD1 (6 bases). The CDR3 is 14 residues long. Trimming removed 4 bases at V and 3 bases at J, with 12 bases between. CDR1 is MNHEY and CDR2 is SMNVEV in the germline V gene (reference sequence). The CDR3 loop reads CASSSPYRDYGYTF. DNA of the CDR3: TGTGCCAGCAGTTCTCCCTACAGGGACTATGGCTACACCTTC.

The chain combines TRBV5-6 with TRBJ1-3; a possible D gene is TRBD1 (5 bases). Germline V gene data show CDR1 as SGHDT and CDR2 as YYEEEE. V shed 4 bases and J shed 0 bases, with 14 bases lying between them. CDR3 length equals 16 residues. CDR3 sequence (DNA): TGTGCCAGCAGCGCGTACAGGCACTCCTCTGGAAACACCATATATTTT. Translated: CASSAYRHSSGNTIYF.

The rearrangement uses TRBV2 and TRBJ2-1; 8 positions match TRBD1. V was pared by 4 bases and J by 13 bases, with 12 bases of the junction left unmatched. This CDR3 contains 14 residues. Germline V gene data show CDR1 as SNHLY and CDR2 as FYNNEI. The CDR3 DNA follows: TGTGCCAGCAGTGTAGACAGGGGACGGGGAACCCAGTTCTTC. It encodes CASSVDRGRGTQFF.

The chain couples TRBV19 to TRBJ2-7, with 11 bases aligning to TRBD1. V was pared by 5 bases and J by 0 bases, with 6 bases of the junction left unmatched. CDR1 and CDR2 (germline): LNHDA, SQIVND (reference sequence). The CDR3 totals 16 residues. The CDR3 protein is CASSGRDRGSSYEQYF. The CDR3 nucleotides read TGTGCCAGTAGTGGGCGGGACAGGGGGTCCTCCTACGAGCAGTACTTC.